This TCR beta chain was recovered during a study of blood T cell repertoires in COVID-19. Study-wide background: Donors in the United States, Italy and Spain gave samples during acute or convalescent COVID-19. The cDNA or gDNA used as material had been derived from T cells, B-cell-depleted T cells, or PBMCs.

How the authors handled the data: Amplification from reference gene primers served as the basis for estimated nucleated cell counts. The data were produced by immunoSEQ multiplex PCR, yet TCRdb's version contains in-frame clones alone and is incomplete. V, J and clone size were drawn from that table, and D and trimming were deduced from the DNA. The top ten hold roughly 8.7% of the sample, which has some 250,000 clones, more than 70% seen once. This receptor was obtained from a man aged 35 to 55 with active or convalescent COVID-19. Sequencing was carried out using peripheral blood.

CDR3 nucleotide sequence: TGTGCCAGTAGTACGGGACAGAGGTATGGCTACACCTTC. Its protein product is CASSTGQRYGYTF. The V call is TRBV19, the J call TRBJ1-2; 7 bases line up with TRBD1. The CDR3 has 13 residues. J gave up 5 bases and V 4 bases, and 4 bases lay outside the gene matches. Germline CDR1 reads LNHDA; CDR2 reads SQIVND (reference sequence). Full variable domain (missing parts from reference TRBV19 and TRBJ1-2): DGGITQSPKYLFRKEGQNVTLSCEQNLNHDAMYWYRQDPGQGLRLIYYSQIVNDFQKGDIAEGYSVSREKKESFPLTVTSAQKNPTAFYLCASSTGQRYGYTFGSGTRLTVV.